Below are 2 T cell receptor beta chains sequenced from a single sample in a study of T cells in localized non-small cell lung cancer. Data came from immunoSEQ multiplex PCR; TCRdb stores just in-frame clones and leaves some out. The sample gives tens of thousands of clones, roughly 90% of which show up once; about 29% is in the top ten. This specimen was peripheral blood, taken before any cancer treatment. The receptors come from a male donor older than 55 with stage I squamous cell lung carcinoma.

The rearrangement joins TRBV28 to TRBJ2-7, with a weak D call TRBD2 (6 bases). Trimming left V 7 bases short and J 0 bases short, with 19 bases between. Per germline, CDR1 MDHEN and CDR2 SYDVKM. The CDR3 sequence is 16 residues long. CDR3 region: CASTHFGTLSSYEQYF. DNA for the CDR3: TGTGCCAGCACCCACTTCGGGACTCTCAGCTCCTACGAGCAGTACTTC. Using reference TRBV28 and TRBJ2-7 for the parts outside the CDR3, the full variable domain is DVKVTQSSRYLVKRTGEKVFLECVQDMDHENMFWYRQDPGLGLRLIYFSYDVKMKEKGDIPEGYSVSREKKERFSLILESASTNQTSMYLCASTHFGTLSSYEQYFGPGTRLTVT.

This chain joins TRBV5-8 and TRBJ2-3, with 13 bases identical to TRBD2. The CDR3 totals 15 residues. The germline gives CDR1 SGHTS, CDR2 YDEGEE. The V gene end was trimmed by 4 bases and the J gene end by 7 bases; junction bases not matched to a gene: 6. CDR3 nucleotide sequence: TGTGCCAGCAGCCGGACTAGCGGGAGTATTTATACGCAGTATTTT. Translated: CASSRTSGSIYTQYF.